The 27 T cell receptor beta chains given below trace back to one sample, sequenced in a study of Graves' ophthalmopathy and Graves' hyperthyroidism. For repertoire sequencing, the TCR beta CDR3 regions were amplified from RNA transcripts. An opening RT-PCR round employed HTBI primers and preceded a second-round multiplex PCR. TCRdb redid the calling of the multiplex PCR reads with MiXCR, one entry per CDR3 protein. This sample has 360,000 or so distinct CDR3 sequences, with around 20% found just once. The sample consisted of peripheral blood. The receptors here all came from a young woman with Graves' ophthalmopathy.

This clonotype was recorded at least ten times. The chain carries TRBV27 and TRBJ1-1; maybe TRBD1 (5 bases). CDR1 and CDR2 from the germline V gene are MNHEY and SMNVEV (reference sequence). CDR3 length equals 15 residues. Trimming took 3 bases from V and 6 from J, leaving 17 bases between them. CDR3 amino acids: CASSFDRGRSSEAFF. The CDR3 DNA sequence: TGTGCCAGCAGTTTCGATAGGGGAAGGTCGTCTGAAGCTTTCTTT.

At least ten counts were recorded for this clonotype. The chain joins TRBV6-5 to TRBJ1-5; D not certain. CDR3 size: 15 residues. Germline CDR1 MNHEY, CDR2 SVGAGI. Trimming removed 6 bases from V and 4 bases from J, with 16 bases in between. DNA of the CDR3: TGTGCCAGCAGACCCGGGGAAGTACCGAATCAGCCCCAGCATTTT. Translated: CASRPGEVPNQPQHF.

In its sample, this clonotype was seen once. The gene calls are TRBV7-2 and TRBJ2-5; 12 positions agree with TRBD2. This CDR3 region has 16 residues. J lost 9 bases, V lost 0 bases, and 8 bases had no gene match. Per germline, CDR1 SGHTA and CDR2 FQGNSA. The CDR3 DNA is TGTGCCAGCAGCTTAGCGACTAGCGGGGGAATAGTGGCCCAGTACTTC. This encodes CASSLATSGGIVAQYF.

The table lists this clonotype with many counts. This rearrangement joins TRBV7-8 to TRBJ1-1, with unresolved D. The V gene's germline CDR1 is SGHVS and CDR2 FQNEAQ. Trimming removed 1 base from V and 6 bases from J, with 9 bases in between. The CDR3 is 13 amino acids. The CDR3 DNA reads as TGTGCCAGCAGCTTAGAGGCTCAGGCTGAAGCTTTCTTT. The encoded protein is CASSLEAQAEAFF. The full variable domain, its missing parts supplied by reference TRBV7-8 and TRBJ1-1, is GAGVSQSPRYKVAKRGQDVALRCDPISGHVSLFWYQQALGQGPEFLTYFQNEAQLDKSGLPSDRFFAERPEGSVSTLKIQRTQQEDSAVYLCASSLEAQAEAFFGQGTRLTVV.

This clonotype was detected only a few times. The chain employs TRBV12-3 or TRBV12-4 and TRBJ1-5; 8 nucleotides line up with TRBD1. The CDR3 spans 16 residues. The V gene end was trimmed by 5 bases and the J gene end by 4 bases; junction bases not matched to a gene: 10. This CDR3 is CASSLGQGDWNQPQHF. The CDR3 DNA is TGTGCCAGCAGTCTCGGACAGGGAGATTGGAATCAGCCCCAGCATTTT.

The sample holds many counts of this clonotype. The V call is TRBV19, the J call TRBJ1-1; D perhaps matches TRBD1 (5 bases). V lost 5 bases, J lost 5 bases, and 24 bases lay in between. CDR1 and CDR2 (germline): LNHDA, SQIVND (reference sequence). This CDR3 region has 17 residues. DNA for the CDR3: TGTGCCAGTAGTCCCCCCCCCGGGACGGCGGAGGGGACTGAAGCTTTCTTT. Encoded protein: CASSPPPGTAEGTEAFF. The variable domain in full, with the rest retrieved from reference TRBV19 and TRBJ1-1, is DGGITQSPKYLFRKEGQNVTLSCEQNLNHDAMYWYRQDPGQGLRLIYYSQIVNDFQKGDIAEGYSVSREKKESFPLTVTSAQKNPTAFYLCASSPPPGTAEGTEAFFGQGTRLTVV.

This chain connects TRBV6-2 or TRBV6-3 to TRBJ2-7, with TRBD1 matching 9 bases. The V segment lost 5 bases and the J segment 3 bases; nucleotides outside the gene matches: 8. CDR1 is MNHEY, CDR2 SVGEGT, per germline. This CDR3 comprises 15 residues. The CDR3, as DNA: TGTGCCAGCAGTAATGGAACAGGGGGCATCTACGAGCAGTACTTC. It encodes CASSNGTGGIYEQYF.

In its sample, this clonotype was seen many times. The chain links TRBV5-1 to TRBJ2-7, with 7 bases identical to TRBD1. Trimming cost V 0 bases and J 3 bases; bases outside gene matches: 3. This CDR3 contains 14 residues. Germline V gene sequence: CDR1 SGHRS, CDR2 YFSETQ. CDR3 nucleotides: TGCGCCAGCAGCTTGGACGGGACAGACTACGAGCAGTACTTC. As protein: CASSLDGTDYEQYF.

The chain recombines TRBV7-9 with TRBJ1-6; unclear D gene. The CDR3 is made up of 13 amino acids. Germline CDR1 SEHNR, CDR2 FQNEAQ (reference sequence). V was pared by 5 bases and J by 8 bases, with 10 bases between. The DNA of the CDR3 is TGTGCCAGCAGCCGGTTCGAGGATTCACCCCTCCACTTT. Its protein product is CASSRFEDSPLHF.

This clonotype appeared many times. The rearrangement joins TRBV12-3 or TRBV12-4 to TRBJ1-3, with 7 bases matching TRBD1. This CDR3 has 15 residues. V shed 6 bases, J shed 2 bases, and the junction held 7 bases outside the gene matches. CDR3 residues: CASSPQGLAGNTIYF. CDR3 coding DNA: TGTGCCAGCAGCCCACAGGGGTTGGCTGGAAACACCATATATTTT.

There are many counts of this clonotype. This chain uses TRBV12-3 or TRBV12-4 with TRBJ2-2, with 11 nucleotides matching TRBD2. The junction had 6 bases not matched to a gene; V was cut back by 6 bases and J by 6 bases. CDR3 length equals 15 residues. The CDR3, as DNA: TGTGCCAGCAGCCTCACTAGCGGGAGTGCCGGGGAGCTGTTTTTT. Translating it yields CASSLTSGSAGELFF.

This clonotype was seen at least ten times. The chain employs TRBV12-3 or TRBV12-4 and TRBJ1-2; TRBD1 aligns across 7 bases. V shed 6 bases, J shed 4 bases, and the junction held 8 bases outside the gene matches. The CDR3 extends over 14 amino acids. The chain's CDR3 is CASRPTGETYGYTF. CDR3 DNA: TGTGCCAGCAGACCAACAGGGGAAACCTATGGCTACACCTTC.

As for this clonotype: A clone one base away is much larger, so this may be a read error. The genes are TRBV4-2 and TRBJ2-7, with TRBD2 matching over 8 bases. The CDR3 has 14 amino acids. CDR1 is LGHNA, CDR2 YNFKEQ, per germline. CDR3 region: CAGSPGLVYHEQYF. CDR3 nucleotide sequence: TGTGCCGGCAGCCCGGGACTAGTATACCACGAGCAGTACTTC.

This clonotype was found many times. The rearrangement links TRBV28 to TRBJ1-6; a possible D gene is TRBD1 (5 bases). Germline lookup yields CDR1 MDHEN and CDR2 SYDVKM. The CDR3 consists of 13 residues. V was cut by 3 bases and J by 9 bases, with 9 bases left in between. The CDR3: CASSFGGGSPLHF. CDR3 bases: TGTGCCAGCAGTTTCGGGGGGGGTTCACCCCTCCACTTT.

This clonotype was found many times. The V gene is TRBV12-3 or TRBV12-4, the J gene TRBJ1-2; 12 bases are a match to TRBD1. The J segment lost 8 bases and the V segment lost 6 bases, leaving 7 bases of the junction unmatched. CDR3 length equals 14 residues. As DNA, the CDR3 is TGTGCCAGCAGGTTGGGACAGGGGGCGGAGGGCTACACCTTC. Encoded protein: CASRLGQGAEGYTF.

Ten or more counts support this clonotype. V is TRBV7-2 and J is TRBJ1-3; D ambiguous. Germline-derived CDR1 and CDR2 are SGHTA and FQGNSA. The CDR3 has 13 amino acids. V was cut by 3 bases and J by 6 bases, with 9 bases left in between. CDR3 residues: CASSLVVENTIYF. The CDR3 region has the DNA TGTGCCAGCAGCTTGGTGGTGGAAAACACCATATATTTT.

The V and J genes are TRBV11-2 and TRBJ2-7, with 7 bases identical to TRBD2. V was clipped by 1 base and J by 0 bases; unmatched bases: 6. The CDR3 loop spans 16 amino acids. The germline V gene encodes CDR1 SGHAT and CDR2 FQNNGV. CDR3 nucleotide sequence: TGTGCCAGCAGCTTAGGTTTGGGACTAAGCTCCTACGAGCAGTACTTC. Its protein product is CASSLGLGLSSYEQYF. Full variable domain (rest looked up from reference TRBV11-2 and TRBJ2-7): EAGVAQSPRYKIIEKRQSVAFWCNPISGHATLYWYQQILGQGPKLLIQFQNNGVVDDSQLPKDRFSAERLKGVDSTLKIQPAKLEDSAVYLCASSLGLGLSSYEQYFGPGTRLTVT.

This clonotype was seen many times. V usage is TRBV12-3 or TRBV12-4 and J usage is TRBJ2-2; 8 bases are shared with TRBD1. J lost 2 bases, V lost 6 bases, and 8 bases had no gene match. The CDR3 is 16 amino acids. As DNA, the CDR3 is TGTGCCAGCAGCCTTATGACAGGGGTCAACACCGGGGAGCTGTTTTTT. It specifies CASSLMTGVNTGELFF.

Many counts were recorded for this clonotype. This chain links TRBV12-5 with TRBJ2-2; D is unresolved. V was trimmed by 7 bases and J by 0 bases, leaving 9 bases between them. Germline CDR1 is LGHNT and CDR2 is FRNRAP. The CDR3 has 14 amino acids. The CDR3 nucleotides are TGTGCTAGTGACTCTCCAGCGAACACCGGGGAGCTGTTTTTT. Amino acids: CASDSPANTGELFF.

In this sample, this clonotype turned up many times. This chain links TRBV7-2 with TRBJ1-2; the D is unclear. CDR1 and CDR2 from the germline V gene are SGHTA and FQGNSA. V was clipped by 2 bases and J by 4 bases, with 11 bases between them. CDR3 length: 14 residues. CDR3 in DNA: TGTGCCAGCAGCTTAAACCGAATCCCCTATGGCTACACCTTC. Translating it yields CASSLNRIPYGYTF. Based on the CDR3 plus reference TRBV7-2 and TRBJ1-2, the full variable domain is GAGVSQSPSNKVTEKGKDVELRCDPISGHTALYWYRQSLGQGLEFLIYFQGNSAPDKSGLPSDRFSAERTGGSVSTLTIQRTQQEDSAVYLCASSLNRIPYGYTFGSGTRLTVV.

This clonotype was detected only a few times. This chain uses TRBV6-1 with TRBJ1-6; D call uncertain. CDR1 and CDR2 (germline): MNHNS, SASEGT. Trimming took off 10 bases at V and 9 bases at J, with 10 bases between the two ends. The CDR3 runs 11 residues. CDR3 DNA sequence: TGTGCCAAGGACGGCCTTTCACCCCTCCACTTT. This sequence encodes CAKDGLSPLHF.

This clonotype occurred many times. The genes are TRBV7-2 and TRBJ2-5; TRBD2 is a possible D gene (6 bases). Trimming shortened V by 1 base and J by 7 bases, and 10 bases separated the two germline ends. Germline CDR1 reads SGHTA; CDR2 reads FQGNSA. CDR3 length: 13 residues. CDR3: CASSLVEGVTQYF. Here the CDR3 DNA reads TGTGCCAGCAGCTTAGTGGAGGGAGTGACCCAGTACTTC.

This clonotype was counted many times. The chain couples TRBV6-2 or TRBV6-3 to TRBJ1-5, with 7 bases matching TRBD1. This CDR3 region has 15 residues. Losses at the gene ends were 2 bases for V and 2 bases for J; bases not matched to a gene: 3. CDR1 is MNHEY and CDR2 is SVGEGT in the germline V gene. The CDR3 protein is CASSYQGEGNQPQHF. CDR3 sequence (DNA): TGTGCCAGCAGTTACCAGGGGGAAGGCAATCAGCCCCAGCATTTT.

This clonotype was seen ten or more times. The chain employs TRBV6-1 and TRBJ1-5, with D maybe TRBD1 (5 bases). Germline lookup yields CDR1 MNHNS and CDR2 SASEGT. The ends were cut back, 5 bases at V and 4 bases at J, with 15 bases in the middle. The CDR3 contains 15 residues. The CDR3 here is CASSTFDRPNQPQHF. CDR3 in DNA: TGTGCCAGCAGTACCTTCGACAGACCGAATCAGCCCCAGCATTTT.

This clonotype was observed many times. V usage is TRBV6-2 or TRBV6-3 and J usage is TRBJ1-1; D is unclear. The CDR3 sequence is 11 residues long. Germline assignment: CDR1 MNHEY and CDR2 SVGEGT. Trimming removed 6 bases from V and 8 bases from J, with 10 bases in between. This chain's CDR3 is CASSRNGEAFF. CDR3 coding DNA: TGTGCCAGCAGCCGAAACGGGGAAGCTTTCTTT.

The sample holds many counts of this clonotype. V and J are TRBV11-2 and TRBJ2-7; 9 nucleotides line up with TRBD1. V lost 1 base to trimming and J lost 5 bases; unmatched junction nucleotides: 6. The CDR3 spans 15 residues. CDR1 is SGHAT, CDR2 FQNNGV, per germline. DNA for the CDR3: TGTGCCAGCAGCTTAGGGCCTGGGACAGGGAACGAGCAGTACTTC. Protein sequence: CASSLGPGTGNEQYF.

This clonotype was recorded many times. The chain joins TRBV6-2 or TRBV6-3 to TRBJ1-2; D is perhaps TRBD1 (5 bases). The germline V gene encodes CDR1 MNHEY and CDR2 SVGEGT. V was clipped by 4 bases and J by 8 bases, with 11 bases between them. This CDR3 has 12 amino acids. The CDR3 sequence: CASSLSPGGYTF. CDR3 DNA sequence: TGTGCCAGCAGTTTATCACCAGGGGGCTACACCTTC.